This TCR beta chain was sequenced during a study of T cell responses to AZD1222 COVID-19 vaccine. Study-level points and caveats: The repertoires were collected only after the peak T cell response.

Turning to this clone: The antigen remains unidentified.

V shed 3 bases, J shed 5 bases, and the junction held 3 bases outside the gene matches. CDR3 size: 15 residues. Per the germline V gene, CDR1 is SGHTA and CDR2 is FQGNSA. TCRdb keeps only in-frame clones here, not all; method: immunoSEQ multiplex PCR. The sample consists of 80,000 or so clones, roughly four fifths of them appearing once. Sequences were derived from peripheral blood, sampled on day 0 of AZD1222 vaccination. This TCR derives from an adult in good health. The chain is built from TRBV7-2 and TRBJ2-1; 11 bases line up with TRBD2. The CDR3 spells CASSFELAGDNEQFF. The CDR3 region has the DNA TGTGCCAGCAGCTTTGAACTAGCGGGGGACAATGAGCAGTTCTTC.